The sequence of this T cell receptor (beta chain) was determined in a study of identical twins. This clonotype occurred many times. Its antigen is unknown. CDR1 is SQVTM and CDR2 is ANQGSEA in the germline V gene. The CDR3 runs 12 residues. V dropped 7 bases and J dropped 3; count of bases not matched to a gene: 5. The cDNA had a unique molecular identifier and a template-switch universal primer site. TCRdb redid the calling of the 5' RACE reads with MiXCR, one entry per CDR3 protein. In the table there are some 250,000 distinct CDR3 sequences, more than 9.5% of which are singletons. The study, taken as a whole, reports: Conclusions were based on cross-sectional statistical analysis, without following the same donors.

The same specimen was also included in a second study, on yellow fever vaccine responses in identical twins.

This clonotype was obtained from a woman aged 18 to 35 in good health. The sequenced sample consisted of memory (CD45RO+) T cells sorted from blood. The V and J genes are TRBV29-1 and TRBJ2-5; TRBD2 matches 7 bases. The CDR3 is CSAGLAEETQYF. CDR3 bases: TGCAGCGCCGGGCTAGCGGAAGAGACCCAGTACTTC. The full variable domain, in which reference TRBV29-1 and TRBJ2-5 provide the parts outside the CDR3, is SAVISQKPSRDICQRGTSLTIQCQVDSQVTMMFWYRQQPGQSLTLIATANQGSEATYESGFVIDKFPISRPNLTFSTLTVSNMSPEDSSIYLCSAGLAEETQYFGPGTRLLVL.